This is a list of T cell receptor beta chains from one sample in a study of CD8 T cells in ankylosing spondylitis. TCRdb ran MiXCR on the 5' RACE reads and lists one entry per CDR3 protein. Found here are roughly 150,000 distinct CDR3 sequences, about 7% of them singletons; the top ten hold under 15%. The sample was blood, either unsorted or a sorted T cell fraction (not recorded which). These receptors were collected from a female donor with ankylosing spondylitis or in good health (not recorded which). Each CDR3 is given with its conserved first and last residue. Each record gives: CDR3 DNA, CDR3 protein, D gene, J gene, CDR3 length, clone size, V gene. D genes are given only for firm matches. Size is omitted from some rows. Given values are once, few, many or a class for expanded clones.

CDR3 DNA: TGCAGCGTTTTGGGACTAGCGGGGGGGAGCTCCTACAATGAGCAGTTCTTC
CDR3 protein: CSVLGLAGGSSYNEQFF
D gene: TRBD2
J gene: TRBJ2-1
CDR3 length: 17
clone size: many
V gene: TRBV29-1

CDR3 DNA: TGTGCCAGCAGCGTAGGCGCTAGCGGGGACTACACCGGGGAGCTGTTTTTT
CDR3 protein: CASSVGASGDYTGELFF
D gene: TRBD2
J gene: TRBJ2-2
CDR3 length: 17
clone size: many
V gene: TRBV9

CDR3 DNA: TGTGCCAGCAGCTTCGACGGACGACAGTACTTC
CDR3 protein: CASSFDGRQYF
D gene: NA
J gene: TRBJ2-7
CDR3 length: 11
clone size: many
V gene: TRBV5-4

CDR3 DNA: TGCAGTGCTAGAGTACCTCGGCAAACTGGCTACACCTTC
CDR3 protein: CSARVPRQTGYTF
D gene: NA
J gene: TRBJ1-2
CDR3 length: 13
clone size: many
V gene: TRBV20-1

CDR3 DNA: TGTGCCAGCAGCCAAGATCTGTGGGAAGGAGGCTACACCTTC
CDR3 protein: CASSQDLWEGGYTF
D gene: NA
J gene: TRBJ1-2
CDR3 length: 14
clone size: many
V gene: TRBV4-2

CDR3 DNA: TGCGCCAGCAGCCGCCCAGCGAGAGGGACTGAAGCTTTCTTT
CDR3 protein: CASSRPARGTEAFF
D gene: NA
J gene: TRBJ1-1
CDR3 length: 14
clone size: few
V gene: TRBV4-1

CDR3 DNA: TGTGCCAGCAGTTTATCCGGGGGTAGCACTGAAGCTTTCTTT
CDR3 protein: CASSLSGGSTEAFF
D gene: NA
J gene: TRBJ1-1
CDR3 length: 14
clone size: many
V gene: TRBV12-3/TRBV12-4

CDR3 DNA: TGTGCCAGCAGTTTCCTACAGGGGGCGGGCGGCTACACCTTC
CDR3 protein: CASSFLQGAGGYTF
D gene: TRBD1
J gene: TRBJ1-2
CDR3 length: 14
clone size: many
V gene: TRBV6-5

CDR3 DNA: TGTGCCAGCGCACAAACAACAGGTTTAGGCAATCAGCCCCAGCATTTT
CDR3 protein: CASAQTTGLGNQPQHF
D gene: NA
J gene: TRBJ1-5
CDR3 length: 16
clone size: many
V gene: TRBV27

CDR3 DNA: TGTGCCAGCAAGCTACAGGGGGCAGCTGGAAACACCATATATTTT
CDR3 protein: CASKLQGAAGNTIYF
D gene: TRBD1
J gene: TRBJ1-3
CDR3 length: 15
clone size: many
V gene: TRBV12-3/TRBV12-4

CDR3 DNA: TGTGCCACCAAACAGGGGCGACTCGGCACCATATATTTT
CDR3 protein: CATKQGRLGTIYF
D gene: TRBD1
J gene: TRBJ1-3
CDR3 length: 13
clone size: NA
V gene: TRBV6-1

CDR3 DNA: TGTGCCAGCAGCTCGGACAGGGGGCGGTGGGGCTACACCTTC
CDR3 protein: CASSSDRGRWGYTF
D gene: TRBD1
J gene: TRBJ1-2
CDR3 length: 14
clone size: many
V gene: TRBV7-6

CDR3 DNA: TGTGCCAGCAGTTACGGGGTCGGCACTTGGAATGGCTACACCTTC
CDR3 protein: CASSYGVGTWNGYTF
D gene: NA
J gene: TRBJ1-2
CDR3 length: 15
clone size: NA
V gene: TRBV6-2/TRBV6-3

CDR3 DNA: TGCGCCAGCAGCTTGGGGACTTGGGACACGCAGTATTTT
CDR3 protein: CASSLGTWDTQYF
D gene: NA
J gene: TRBJ2-3
CDR3 length: 13
clone size: NA
V gene: TRBV5-1

CDR3 DNA: TGCAGTGCTAGATCGGGACAGGGGTCCTACGAGCAGTACTTC
CDR3 protein: CSARSGQGSYEQYF
D gene: TRBD1
J gene: TRBJ2-7
CDR3 length: 14
clone size: many
V gene: TRBV20-1

CDR3 DNA: TGTGCCAGCAGCTTTCACAGCTCGCACACCTTC
CDR3 protein: CASSFHSSHTF
D gene: NA
J gene: TRBJ1-2
CDR3 length: 11
clone size: few
V gene: TRBV7-2

CDR3 DNA: TGTGCCAGCAGACCCCACAGGTTTACAGAGACCCAGTACTTC
CDR3 protein: CASRPHRFTETQYF
D gene: NA
J gene: TRBJ2-5
CDR3 length: 14
clone size: many
V gene: TRBV6-1

CDR3 DNA: TGTGCCAGCAGCTTCGGATTAGGGGCTAATGAAAAACTGTTTTTT
CDR3 protein: CASSFGLGANEKLFF
D gene: NA
J gene: TRBJ1-4
CDR3 length: 15
clone size: many
V gene: TRBV5-6

CDR3 DNA: TGTGCCAGCAGCCCCTATCATGGTGGGGCGAGGGGCTACACCTTC
CDR3 protein: CASSPYHGGARGYTF
D gene: NA
J gene: TRBJ1-2
CDR3 length: 15
clone size: many
V gene: TRBV3-1

CDR3 DNA: TGTGCCTGGAGTCCAGTTGAAGCGGGGGGCCAAGAGACCCAGTACTTC
CDR3 protein: CAWSPVEAGGQETQYF
D gene: TRBD2
J gene: TRBJ2-5
CDR3 length: 16
clone size: few
V gene: TRBV30

CDR3 DNA: TGCGCCAGCAGTAGCGGGGGGGCCCCAGATACGCAGTATTTT
CDR3 protein: CASSSGGAPDTQYF
D gene: TRBD2
J gene: TRBJ2-3
CDR3 length: 14
clone size: many
V gene: TRBV5-1

CDR3 DNA: TGTGCCAGCAGTTACTCGATTGGGATGAACATTCAGTACTTC
CDR3 protein: CASSYSIGMNIQYF
D gene: NA
J gene: TRBJ2-4
CDR3 length: 14
clone size: many
V gene: TRBV6-5

CDR3 DNA: TGTGCCATCAGTGTTGGAGAATCCAATGAGCAGTTCTTC
CDR3 protein: CAISVGESNEQFF
D gene: NA
J gene: TRBJ2-1
CDR3 length: 13
clone size: many
V gene: TRBV10-3

CDR3 DNA: TGTGCCACCAGCCAACGGGGCAGGGGAGAGGTCTACAATGAGCAGTTCTTC
CDR3 protein: CATSQRGRGEVYNEQFF
D gene: NA
J gene: TRBJ2-1
CDR3 length: 17
clone size: NA
V gene: TRBV3-1

CDR3 DNA: TGCAGTGCCTACCGGGGACGTCGGCAGGGTTTCACCTACGAGCAGTACTTC
CDR3 protein: CSAYRGRRQGFTYEQYF
D gene: NA
J gene: TRBJ2-7
CDR3 length: 17
clone size: many
V gene: TRBV20-1

CDR3 DNA: TGTGCCAGCAGTTTCGTATCCGAAGATACGCAGTATTTT
CDR3 protein: CASSFVSEDTQYF
D gene: NA
J gene: TRBJ2-3
CDR3 length: 13
clone size: many
V gene: TRBV27

CDR3 DNA: TGTGCCTGCGTCCAGTCGGGGGGAAATGAGCAGTTCTTC
CDR3 protein: CACVQSGGNEQFF
D gene: TRBD2
J gene: TRBJ2-1
CDR3 length: 13
clone size: NA
V gene: TRBV12-3/TRBV12-4

CDR3 DNA: TGTGCCAGTAGTCAACAGGTGGCTGGCACAGATACGCAGTATTTT
CDR3 protein: CASSQQVAGTDTQYF
D gene: NA
J gene: TRBJ2-3
CDR3 length: 15
clone size: few
V gene: TRBV19

CDR3 DNA: TGTGCCAGCAGCCGGCGGATGGCGGGGGGAAGGGAGACCCAGTACTTC
CDR3 protein: CASSRRMAGGRETQYF
D gene: TRBD2
J gene: TRBJ2-5
CDR3 length: 16
clone size: many
V gene: TRBV3-1

CDR3 DNA: TGCGCCAGCAGTCTACCAGACAGGGATACGCAGTATTTT
CDR3 protein: CASSLPDRDTQYF
D gene: NA
J gene: TRBJ2-3
CDR3 length: 13
clone size: many
V gene: TRBV5-1

CDR3 DNA: TGTGCCAGCTCACCAGCGGGCAGGGTCAAGACCCAGTACTTC
CDR3 protein: CASSPAGRVKTQYF
D gene: NA
J gene: TRBJ2-5
CDR3 length: 14
clone size: many
V gene: TRBV18

CDR3 DNA: TGTGCCACCTCCGGGGGAGGCCGTACTGAAGCTTTCTTT
CDR3 protein: CATSGGGRTEAFF
D gene: NA
J gene: TRBJ1-1
CDR3 length: 13
clone size: many
V gene: TRBV7-8

CDR3 DNA: TGCGCCAGCAGTCGGGAAGGGACCATTACCGAGTATGGCTACACCTTC
CDR3 protein: CASSREGTITEYGYTF
D gene: NA
J gene: TRBJ1-2
CDR3 length: 16
clone size: many
V gene: TRBV5-1

CDR3 DNA: TGTGCCAGCGGGTCGGGCGGCATGAGAGGGCATCAGCCCCAGCATTTT
CDR3 protein: CASGSGGMRGHQPQHF
D gene: NA
J gene: TRBJ1-5
CDR3 length: 16
clone size: many
V gene: TRBV12-3/TRBV12-4

CDR3 DNA: TGCGCCAGCAGCTTCCAGGGACAGGGCGACACCGGGGAGCTGTTTTTT
CDR3 protein: CASSFQGQGDTGELFF
D gene: TRBD1
J gene: TRBJ2-2
CDR3 length: 16
clone size: many
V gene: TRBV5-1

CDR3 DNA: TGTGCCACCAGCTTACCGACATCTTACGAGCAGTACTTC
CDR3 protein: CATSLPTSYEQYF
D gene: NA
J gene: TRBJ2-7
CDR3 length: 13
clone size: many
V gene: TRBV15

CDR3 DNA: TGCGCCAGCAGCCAGGGGACAGGTAACACAGATACGCAGTATTTT
CDR3 protein: CASSQGTGNTDTQYF
D gene: TRBD1
J gene: TRBJ2-3
CDR3 length: 15
clone size: many
V gene: TRBV4-3

CDR3 DNA: TGTGCCAGCAGCCCCGATGGCGTCGGGGAGCTGTTTTTT
CDR3 protein: CASSPDGVGELFF
D gene: NA
J gene: TRBJ2-2
CDR3 length: 13
clone size: many
V gene: TRBV7-2

CDR3 DNA: TGTGCCAGCAGCTTATCTTTCAGGGAGAGACAGAAGGACAAGTACCAAGAGACCCAGTACTTC
CDR3 protein: CASSLSFRERQKDKYQETQYF
D gene: NA
J gene: TRBJ2-5
CDR3 length: 21
clone size: many
V gene: TRBV11-2

CDR3 DNA: TGTGCCAGCAGTTACTCGAGCACAGGGGCAAATCAGCCCCAGCATTTT
CDR3 protein: CASSYSSTGANQPQHF
D gene: TRBD1
J gene: TRBJ1-5
CDR3 length: 16
clone size: many
V gene: TRBV6-5

CDR3 DNA: TGTGCCAGCAGCTTTGTCGCGCTAACCAATGAGCAGTTCTTC
CDR3 protein: CASSFVALTNEQFF
D gene: NA
J gene: TRBJ2-1
CDR3 length: 14
clone size: many
V gene: TRBV7-9

CDR3 DNA: TGTGCCAGCAGTCCTACCCAGACAGGCCGGGACGAGCAGTACTTC
CDR3 protein: CASSPTQTGRDEQYF
D gene: NA
J gene: TRBJ2-7
CDR3 length: 15
clone size: NA
V gene: TRBV6-1